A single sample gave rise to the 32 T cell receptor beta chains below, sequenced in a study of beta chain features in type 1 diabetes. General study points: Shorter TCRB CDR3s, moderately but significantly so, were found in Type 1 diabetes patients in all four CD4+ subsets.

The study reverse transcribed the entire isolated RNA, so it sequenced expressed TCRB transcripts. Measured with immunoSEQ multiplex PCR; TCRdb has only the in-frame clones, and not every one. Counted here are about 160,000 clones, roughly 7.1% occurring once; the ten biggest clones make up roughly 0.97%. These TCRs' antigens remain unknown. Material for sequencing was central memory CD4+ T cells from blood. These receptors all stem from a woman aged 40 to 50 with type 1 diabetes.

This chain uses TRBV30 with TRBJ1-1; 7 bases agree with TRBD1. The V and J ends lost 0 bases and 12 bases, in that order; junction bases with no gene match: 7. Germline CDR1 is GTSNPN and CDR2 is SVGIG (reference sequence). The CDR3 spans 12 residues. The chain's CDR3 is CAWSVRQGETFF. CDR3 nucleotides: TGTGCCTGGAGTGTACGACAGGGCGAGACTTTCTTT.

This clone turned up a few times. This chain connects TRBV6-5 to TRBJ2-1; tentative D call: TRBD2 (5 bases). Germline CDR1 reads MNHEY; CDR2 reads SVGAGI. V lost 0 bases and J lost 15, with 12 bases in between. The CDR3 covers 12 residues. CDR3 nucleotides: TGTGCCAGCAGTTACTCGAAAGGGAGTAGGTTCTTC. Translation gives CASSYSKGSRFF.

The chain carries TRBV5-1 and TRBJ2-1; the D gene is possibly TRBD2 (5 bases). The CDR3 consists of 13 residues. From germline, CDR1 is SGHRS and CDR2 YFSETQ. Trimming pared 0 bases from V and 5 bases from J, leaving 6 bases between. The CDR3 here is CASSLALDNEQFF. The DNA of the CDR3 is TGCGCCAGCAGCTTGGCACTAGACAATGAGCAGTTCTTC.

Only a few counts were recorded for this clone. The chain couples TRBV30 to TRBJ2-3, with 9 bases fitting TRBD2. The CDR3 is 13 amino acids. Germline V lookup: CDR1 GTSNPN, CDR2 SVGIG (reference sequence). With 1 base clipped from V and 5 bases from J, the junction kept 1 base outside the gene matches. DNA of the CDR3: TGTGCCTGGAGTGGCGGGGGGGGAGATACGCAGTATTTT. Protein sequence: CAWSGGGGDTQYF.

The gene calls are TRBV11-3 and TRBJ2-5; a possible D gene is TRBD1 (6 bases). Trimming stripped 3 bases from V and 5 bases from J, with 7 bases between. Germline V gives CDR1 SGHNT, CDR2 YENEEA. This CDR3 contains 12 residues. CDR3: CASSLGAETQYF. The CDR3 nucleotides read TGTGCCAGCAGCTTGGGGGCGGAGACCCAGTACTTC.

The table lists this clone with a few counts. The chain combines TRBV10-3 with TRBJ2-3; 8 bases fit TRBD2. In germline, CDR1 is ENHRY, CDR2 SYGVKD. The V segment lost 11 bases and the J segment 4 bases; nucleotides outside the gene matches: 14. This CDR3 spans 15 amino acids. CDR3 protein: CAVSDPGLVSDTQYF. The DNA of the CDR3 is TGTGCCGTCTCTGATCCGGGACTAGTATCAGATACGCAGTATTTT.

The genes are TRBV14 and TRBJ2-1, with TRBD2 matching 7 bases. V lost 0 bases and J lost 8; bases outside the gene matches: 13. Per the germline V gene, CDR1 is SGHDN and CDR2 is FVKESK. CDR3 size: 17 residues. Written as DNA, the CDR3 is TGTGCCAGCAGCCAAGAATTCGGACTAGGTACGCGGGATGAGCAGTTCTTC. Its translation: CASSQEFGLGTRDEQFF.

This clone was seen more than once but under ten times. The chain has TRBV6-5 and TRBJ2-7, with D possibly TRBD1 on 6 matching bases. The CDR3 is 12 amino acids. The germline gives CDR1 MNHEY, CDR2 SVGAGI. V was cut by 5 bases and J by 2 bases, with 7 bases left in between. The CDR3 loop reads CASSGQPYEQYF. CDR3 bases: TGTGCCAGCAGTGGACAGCCCTACGAGCAGTACTTC.

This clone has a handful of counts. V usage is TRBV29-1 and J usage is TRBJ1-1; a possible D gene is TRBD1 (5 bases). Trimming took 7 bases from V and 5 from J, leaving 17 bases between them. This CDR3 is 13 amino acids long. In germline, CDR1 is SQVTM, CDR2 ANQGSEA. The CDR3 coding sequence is TGCAGCGGAAGACAGACGATTATGACTGAAGCTTTCTTT. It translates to CSGRQTIMTEAFF.

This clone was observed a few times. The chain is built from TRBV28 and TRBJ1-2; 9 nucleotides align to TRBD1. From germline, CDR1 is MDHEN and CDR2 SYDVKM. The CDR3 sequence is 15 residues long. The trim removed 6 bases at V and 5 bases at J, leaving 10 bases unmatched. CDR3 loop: CASSIGTGSSYGYTF. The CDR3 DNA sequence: TGTGCCAGCAGCATTGGGACAGGGAGTTCGTATGGCTACACCTTC.

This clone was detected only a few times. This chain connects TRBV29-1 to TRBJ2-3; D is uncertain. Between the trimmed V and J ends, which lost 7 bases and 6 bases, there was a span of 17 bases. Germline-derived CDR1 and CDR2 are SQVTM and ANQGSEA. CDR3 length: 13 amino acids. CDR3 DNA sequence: TGCAGCGCCGCGCGGCGGCTTAGTGATACGCAGTATTTT. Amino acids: CSAARRLSDTQYF.

The chain's CDR3 is CSVEESGVDGYTF. CDR3 DNA: TGCAGCGTTGAAGAGTCAGGGGTGGACGGCTACACCTTC. V and J are TRBV29-1 and TRBJ1-2, with a weak D call TRBD1 (6 bases). Trimming cost V 0 bases and J 8 bases, with 13 bases left between them. The CDR3 totals 13 residues. Germline-derived CDR1 and CDR2 are SQVTM and ANQGSEA.

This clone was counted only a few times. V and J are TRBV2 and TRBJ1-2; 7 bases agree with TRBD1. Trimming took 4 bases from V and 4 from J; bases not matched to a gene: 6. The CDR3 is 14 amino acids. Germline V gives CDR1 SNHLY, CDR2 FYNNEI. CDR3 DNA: TGTGCCAGCAGTGTGCAGGGGGGAGGCTATGGCTACACCTTC. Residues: CASSVQGGGYGYTF.

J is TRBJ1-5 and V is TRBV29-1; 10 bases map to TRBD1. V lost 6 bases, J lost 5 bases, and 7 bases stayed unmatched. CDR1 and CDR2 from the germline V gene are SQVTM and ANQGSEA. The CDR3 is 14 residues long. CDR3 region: CSVASGTGDQPQHF. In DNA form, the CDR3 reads TGCAGCGTCGCCTCCGGGACAGGGGATCAGCCCCAGCATTTT. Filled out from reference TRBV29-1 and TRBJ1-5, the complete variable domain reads SAVISQKPSRDICQRGTSLTIQCQVDSQVTMMFWYRQQPGQSLTLIATANQGSEATYESGFVIDKFPISRPNLTFSTLTVSNMSPEDSSIYLCSVASGTGDQPQHFGDGTRLSIL.

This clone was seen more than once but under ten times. The CDR3 region has the DNA TGCAGCGTTGAGCAGGCTGGCGAGCCCCAGCATTTT. The encoded protein is CSVEQAGEPQHF. The rearrangement links TRBV29-1 to TRBJ1-5; D is unclear. V dropped 3 bases and J dropped 8 bases, with 11 bases sitting between them. This CDR3 comprises 12 residues. Per germline, CDR1 SQVTM and CDR2 ANQGSEA.

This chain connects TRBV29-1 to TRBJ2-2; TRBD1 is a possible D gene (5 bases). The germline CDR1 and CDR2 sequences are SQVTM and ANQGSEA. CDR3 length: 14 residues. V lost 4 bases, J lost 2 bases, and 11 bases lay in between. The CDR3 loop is CSVGIRGNTGELFF. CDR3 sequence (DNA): TGCAGCGTTGGAATTAGGGGAAACACCGGGGAGCTGTTTTTT.

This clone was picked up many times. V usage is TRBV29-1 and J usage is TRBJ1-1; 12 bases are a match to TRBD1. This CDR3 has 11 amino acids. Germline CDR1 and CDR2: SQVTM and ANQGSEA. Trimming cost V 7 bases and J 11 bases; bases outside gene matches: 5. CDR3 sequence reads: CSGDRGPRAFF. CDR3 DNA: TGCAGCGGGGACAGGGGGCCTCGTGCTTTCTTT.

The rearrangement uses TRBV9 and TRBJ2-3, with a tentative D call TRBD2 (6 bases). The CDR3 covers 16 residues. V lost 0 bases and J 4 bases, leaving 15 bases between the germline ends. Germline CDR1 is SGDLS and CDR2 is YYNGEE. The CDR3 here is CASSVDTGEGADTQYF. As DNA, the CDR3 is TGTGCCAGCAGCGTAGACACGGGGGAAGGAGCAGATACGCAGTATTTT. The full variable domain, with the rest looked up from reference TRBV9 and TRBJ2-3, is DSGVTQTPKHLITATGQRVTLRCSPRSGDLSVYWYQQSLDQGLQFLIQYYNGEERAKGNILERFSAQQFPDLHSELNLSSLELGDSALYFCASSVDTGEGADTQYFGPGTRLTVL.

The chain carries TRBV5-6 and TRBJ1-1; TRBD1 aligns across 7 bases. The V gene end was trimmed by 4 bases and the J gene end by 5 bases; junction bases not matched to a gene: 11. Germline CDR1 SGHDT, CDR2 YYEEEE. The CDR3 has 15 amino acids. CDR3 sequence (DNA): TGTGCCAGCAGCAGTGGCCTGCAGACAGGGACTGAAGCTTTCTTT. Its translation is CASSSGLQTGTEAFF.

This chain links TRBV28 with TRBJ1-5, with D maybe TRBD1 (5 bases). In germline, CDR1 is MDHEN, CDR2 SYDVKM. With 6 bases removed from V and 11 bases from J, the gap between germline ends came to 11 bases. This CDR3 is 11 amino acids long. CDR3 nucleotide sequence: TGTGCCAGCAGCCTAGAAGGGGCCCAGCATTTT. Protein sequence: CASSLEGAQHF.

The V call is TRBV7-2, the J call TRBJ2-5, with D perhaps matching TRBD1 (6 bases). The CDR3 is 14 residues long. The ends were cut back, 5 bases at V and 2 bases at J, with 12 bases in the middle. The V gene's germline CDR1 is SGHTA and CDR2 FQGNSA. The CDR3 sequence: CASSRDRWQETQYF. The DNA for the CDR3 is TGTGCCAGCAGCCGCGACAGGTGGCAAGAGACCCAGTACTTC.

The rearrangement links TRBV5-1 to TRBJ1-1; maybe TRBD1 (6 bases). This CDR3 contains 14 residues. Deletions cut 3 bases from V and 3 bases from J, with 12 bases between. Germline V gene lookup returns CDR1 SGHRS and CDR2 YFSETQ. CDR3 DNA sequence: TGCGCCAGCAGCTCCCAGGGGAGGGACACTGAAGCTTTCTTT. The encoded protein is CASSSQGRDTEAFF.

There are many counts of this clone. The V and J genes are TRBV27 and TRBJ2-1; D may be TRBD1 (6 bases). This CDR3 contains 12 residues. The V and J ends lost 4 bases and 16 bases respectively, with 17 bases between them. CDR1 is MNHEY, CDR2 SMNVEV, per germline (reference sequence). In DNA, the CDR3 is TGTGCCAGCAGTTCAACAGGGCTTTCGGTCTTCTTC. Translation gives CASSSTGLSVFF.

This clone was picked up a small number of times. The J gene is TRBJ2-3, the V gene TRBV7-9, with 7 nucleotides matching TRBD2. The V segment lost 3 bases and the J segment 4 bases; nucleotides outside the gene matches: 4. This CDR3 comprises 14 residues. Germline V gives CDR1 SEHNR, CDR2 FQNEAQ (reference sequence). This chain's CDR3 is CASSLGGNADTQYF. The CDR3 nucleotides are TGTGCCAGCAGCTTGGGAGGGAATGCAGATACGCAGTATTTT.

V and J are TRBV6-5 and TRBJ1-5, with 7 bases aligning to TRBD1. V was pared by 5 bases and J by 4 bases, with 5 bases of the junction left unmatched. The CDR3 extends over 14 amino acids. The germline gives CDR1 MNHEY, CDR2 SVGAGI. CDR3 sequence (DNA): TGTGCCAGCAGTCCCGACAGGGCAAATCAGCCCCAGCATTTT. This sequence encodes CASSPDRANQPQHF.

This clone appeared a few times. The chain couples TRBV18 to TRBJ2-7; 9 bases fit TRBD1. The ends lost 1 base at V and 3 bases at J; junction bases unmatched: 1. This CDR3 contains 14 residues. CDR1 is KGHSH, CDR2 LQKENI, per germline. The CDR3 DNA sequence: TGTGCCAGCTCACCACGGGACAGGGACTACGAGCAGTACTTC. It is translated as CASSPRDRDYEQYF.

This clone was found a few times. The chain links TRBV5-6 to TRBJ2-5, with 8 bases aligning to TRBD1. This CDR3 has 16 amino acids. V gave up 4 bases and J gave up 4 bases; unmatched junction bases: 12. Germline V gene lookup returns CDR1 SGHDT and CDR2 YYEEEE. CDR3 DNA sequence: TGTGCCAGCAGCCTCGGCTCCAGGGGGCAGGGAGAGACCCAGTACTTC. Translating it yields CASSLGSRGQGETQYF.

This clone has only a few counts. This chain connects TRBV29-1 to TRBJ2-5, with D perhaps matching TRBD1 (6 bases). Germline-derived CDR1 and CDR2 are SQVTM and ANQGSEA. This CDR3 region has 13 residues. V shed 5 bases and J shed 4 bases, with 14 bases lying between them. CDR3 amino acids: CSVRRGLGETQYF. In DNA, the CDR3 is TGCAGCGTTAGAAGGGGGTTAGGAGAGACCCAGTACTTC.

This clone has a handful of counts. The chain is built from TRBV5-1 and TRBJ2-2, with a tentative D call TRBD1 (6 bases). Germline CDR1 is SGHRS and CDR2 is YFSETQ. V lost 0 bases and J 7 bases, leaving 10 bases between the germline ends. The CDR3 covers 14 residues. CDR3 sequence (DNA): TGCGCCAGCAGCTTGGACAGGGAATACGGGGAGCTGTTTTTT. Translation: CASSLDREYGELFF.

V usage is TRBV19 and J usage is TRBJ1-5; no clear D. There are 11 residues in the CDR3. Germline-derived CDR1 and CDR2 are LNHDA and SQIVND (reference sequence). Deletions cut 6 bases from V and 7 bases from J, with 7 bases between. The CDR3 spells CASSGEQPQHF. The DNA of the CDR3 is TGTGCCAGTAGCGGGGAACAGCCCCAGCATTTT. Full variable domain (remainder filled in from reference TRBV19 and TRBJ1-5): DGGITQSPKYLFRKEGQNVTLSCEQNLNHDAMYWYRQDPGQGLRLIYYSQIVNDFQKGDIAEGYSVSREKKESFPLTVTSAQKNPTAFYLCASSGEQPQHFGDGTRLSIL.

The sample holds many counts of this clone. As DNA, the CDR3 is TGTGCCAGCAGTCCTCTGGGGAGCGGGAGGAGGAATGAGCAGTTCTTC. As protein: CASSPLGSGRRNEQFF. The V gene is TRBV28, the J gene TRBJ2-1; TRBD2 agrees at 9 bases. Germline CDR1 is MDHEN and CDR2 is SYDVKM. Trimming cost V 5 bases and J 7 bases; bases outside gene matches: 12. The length of the CDR3 is 16 residues.

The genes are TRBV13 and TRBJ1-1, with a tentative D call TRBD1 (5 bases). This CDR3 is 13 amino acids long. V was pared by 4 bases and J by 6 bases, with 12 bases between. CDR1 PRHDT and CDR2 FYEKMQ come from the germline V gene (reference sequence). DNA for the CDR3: TGTGCCAGCAGCTCCGGGACTACGGCTGAAGCTTTCTTT. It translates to CASSSGTTAEAFF. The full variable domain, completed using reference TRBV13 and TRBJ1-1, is AAGVIQSPRHLIKEKRETATLKCYPIPRHDTVYWYQQGPGQDPQFLISFYEKMQSDKGSIPDRFSAQQFSDYHSELNMSSLELGDSALYFCASSSGTTAEAFFGQGTRLTVV.